These T cell receptor beta chains were read from a single sample in a study of blood T cell repertoires in COVID-19. The table came from immunoSEQ multiplex PCR; TCRdb's copy has only in-frame clones and leaves some out. The sample consists of roughly 330,000 clones, 70% to 90% of them appearing once. The source material was PBMCs or T cells enriched from blood (not recorded which). These receptors all stem from a woman aged 25 to 45 who had recovered from COVID-19. CDR3s include the opening cysteine and the closing phenylalanine or tryptophan. A D gene is named only where the DNA matches it firmly. Expanded clones are given a class, and other clones once, few, many or no size at all.

abundance	d_gene	v_gene	j_gene	CDR3nt	CDR3aa
once	.	TRBV5-4	TRBJ1-2	TGTGCCAGCAGCTTGGACTCTAACTATGGCTACACCTTC	CASSLDSNYGYTF
.	.	TRBV19	TRBJ1-2	TGTGCCAGTAGTATGGGTGCGACAGCAAGCGAGGGCTACACCTTC	CASSMGATASEGYTF
once	TRBD1	TRBV5-1	TRBJ1-4	TGCGCCAGCAGCTCTCAGGGGGCTGGTGAAAAACTGTTTTTT	CASSSQGAGEKLFF
.	TRBD2	TRBV7-9	TRBJ2-2	TGTGCCAGCAGCTGGGGACTAGAAGAGCTCGGGGAGCTGTTTTTT	CASSWGLEELGELFF
.	.	TRBV6-5	TRBJ2-2	TGTGCCACACCACTTGGGCAGGAGAACACCGGGGAGCTGTTTTTT	CATPLGQENTGELFF
.	.	TRBV6-5	TRBJ1-1	TGTGCCAGCAGCGCTTCGGACAGTGGCACTGAAGCTTTCTTT	CASSASDSGTEAFF
.	TRBD1	TRBV11-2	TRBJ1-2	TGTGCCAGCAGCCGGACAGGGTCTAACTATGGCTACACCTTC	CASSRTGSNYGYTF
.	TRBD1	TRBV6-1	TRBJ2-1	TGTGCCAGCAGTGCCCGGACAGGTAGCTCCTACAATGAGCAGTTCTTC	CASSARTGSSYNEQFF
.	TRBD1	TRBV4-1	TRBJ2-7	TGCGCCAGCAGCCTGATAAAGGGACAGGGGTACGTAGAGCAGTACTTC	CASSLIKGQGYVEQYF
.	.	TRBV9	TRBJ2-1	TGTGCCAGCAGCTCCTTGACTAGTCACTACAATGAGCAGTTCTTC	CASSSLTSHYNEQFF
few	TRBD1	TRBV29-1	TRBJ2-1	TGCAGCTTTAGACAGGGTATTACGGTTGATGAGCAGTTCTTC	CSFRQGITVDEQFF
.	TRBD1	TRBV5-1	TRBJ2-2	TGCGCCAGCAGCCAAGGGACAGGGAACACCGGGGAGCTGTTTTTT	CASSQGTGNTGELFF
.	TRBD2	TRBV7-2	TRBJ2-5	TGTGCCAGCAGCTTAGTATGGGGGGGCCAAGAGACCCAGTACTTC	CASSLVWGGQETQYF
.	TRBD1	TRBV7-3	TRBJ1-1	TGTGCCAGCAGCTTGTATCTAATTGTGGGACAGCAAAACACTGAAGCTTTCTTT	CASSLYLIVGQQNTEAFF
.	TRBD1	TRBV12-3/TRBV12-4	TRBJ1-2	TGTGCCAGCAGCCGTGGACAGGGAGGGGGCTACACCTTC	CASSRGQGGGYTF
.	.	TRBV18	TRBJ1-1	TGTGCCAGCTCACCACTTGCCACGGGGGGCGGGAACACTGAAGCTTTCTTT	CASSPLATGGGNTEAFF
.	.	TRBV9	TRBJ1-6	TGTGCCAGCAGTGGGTTCAGGGTTAGGATCAGAATTAATTCACCCCTCCACTTT	CASSGFRVRIRINSPLHF
.	.	TRBV29-1	TRBJ2-7	TGCAGCGTCCCGGGCAGGCAGGGGCCCTACGAGCAGTACTTC	CSVPGRQGPYEQYF
.	.	TRBV10-3	TRBJ2-7	TGTGCCATCAGTGGCTACAGGGATGTGGAGCAGTACTTC	CAISGYRDVEQYF
.	TRBD1	TRBV2	TRBJ2-2	TGTGCCAGCAGTATACAGGGGGCGAACACCGGGGAGCTGTTTTTT	CASSIQGANTGELFF
few	.	TRBV5-6	TRBJ2-7	TGTGCCCGACGGACGGACTCCTGCTACGAGCAGTACTTC	CARRTDSCYEQYF
few	TRBD1	TRBV27	TRBJ1-2	TGTGCCAGCAGTTTATTGGGGACAGCCAAGTATGGCTACACCTTC	CASSLLGTAKYGYTF
.	TRBD1	TRBV11-2	TRBJ1-5	TGTGCCAGCAGCTTAGGTGACAGGGGACCCTATAGCAATCAGCCCCAGCATTTT	CASSLGDRGPYSNQPQHF
.	TRBD1	TRBV6-5	TRBJ1-6	TGTGCCAGCAGCCGTACAGGGGACTCACCCCTCCACTTT	CASSRTGDSPLHF
.	.	TRBV11-2	TRBJ2-3	TGTGCCAGCAGCTCCGCGGGGTTAGGCACAGATACGCAGTATTTT	CASSSAGLGTDTQYF
once	.	TRBV18	TRBJ2-7	TGTGCCAGCTCACCTAGCGGCAGCTCCTACGAGCAGTACTTC	CASSPSGSSYEQYF
.	.	TRBV27	TRBJ2-7	TGTGCCAGCAGTTTATTCCCGGACAGAAGCTACGAGCAGTACTTC	CASSLFPDRSYEQYF
.	TRBD1	TRBV29-1	TRBJ1-1	TGCAGCGTTGAAGAGACCCCAGGGGGCCATCCAGCTTTCTTT	CSVEETPGGHPAFF
.	.	TRBV12-3/TRBV12-4	TRBJ2-7	TGTGCCAGCAGCCAAACAGGGCCATACGAGCAGTACTTC	CASSQTGPYEQYF
.	TRBD1	TRBV19	TRBJ2-7	TGTGCCAGTAGCCCGGGACAGGGGACCTACGAGCAGTACTTC	CASSPGQGTYEQYF
.	.	TRBV30	TRBJ1-6	TGTGCCTGGAATAGGGCAGGGTCCAGCTCCTATAATTCACCCCTCCACTTT	CAWNRAGSSSYNSPLHF
.	.	TRBV18	TRBJ1-5	TGTGCCAGCTCACCCCAGGGCGTCTCGAATCAGCCCCAGCATTTT	CASSPQGVSNQPQHF
.	TRBD1	TRBV19	TRBJ1-1	TGTGCCAGTAGTCGACAGGGCTCCACTGAAGCTTTCTTT	CASSRQGSTEAFF
.	TRBD1	TRBV3-1/TRBV3-2	TRBJ2-7	TGTGCCAACAGCCAACAACAGGGGTTTGGGCAGTACTTC	CANSQQQGFGQYF
.	.	TRBV24-1	TRBJ2-1	TGTGCCACCAGTGATTTTCGGCAGGGGTCTTACAATGAGCAGTTCTTC	CATSDFRQGSYNEQFF
.	.	TRBV19	TRBJ1-1	TGTGCCAGTAAGTCCTCACCGACAGTGAACACTGAAGCTTTCTTT	CASKSSPTVNTEAFF
.	.	TRBV28	TRBJ1-4	TGTGCCAGCAGGTTTTTAGGGGCGGCTGCTAATGAAAAACTGTTTTTT	CASRFLGAAANEKLFF
.	TRBD1	TRBV5-5	TRBJ1-5	TGTGCCAGCAGCTTGTCCCGGACAGGTCCTAAAGATCAGCCCCAGCATTTT	CASSLSRTGPKDQPQHF
.	TRBD1	TRBV3-1/TRBV3-2	TRBJ1-4	TGTGCCAGCAGCGGCGCGACAGGGGTGGGCGAAAAACTGTTTTTT	CASSGATGVGEKLFF
.	TRBD1	TRBV4-3	TRBJ1-1	TGCGCCAGCAGCCAATGGACAGGGATCGGCACTGAAGCTTTCTTT	CASSQWTGIGTEAFF
.	.	TRBV6-5	TRBJ1-5	TGTGCCAGCAGTTACCCCGACCAGGGAAGTCAGCCCCAGCATTTT	CASSYPDQGSQPQHF
once	TRBD1	TRBV9	TRBJ2-7	TGTGCCAGCAGCCTCCGACAGGGCTACGAGCAGTACTTC	CASSLRQGYEQYF
.	TRBD1	TRBV15	TRBJ1-2	TGTGCCACCAGCAGACGGCAGGGGGAGTACTACACCTTC	CATSRRQGEYYTF
many	.	TRBV24-1	TRBJ2-7	TGTGCCACCAGTGAGTCTTCGGGAGCGAGGGAGCAGTACTTC	CATSESSGAREQYF
.	TRBD2	TRBV11-2	TRBJ2-7	TGTGCCAGCAGCTCGGGACTACTCTCCTACGAGCAGTACTTC	CASSSGLLSYEQYF
.	.	TRBV10-1	TRBJ1-1	TGCGCCAGCAGACCAGTGATTGGCCCTGAAGCTTTCTTT	CASRPVIGPEAFF
.	.	TRBV4-3	TRBJ2-3	TGCGCCAGCAGCCAACTCGAGGGTCTAAGCACAGATACGCAGTATTTT	CASSQLEGLSTDTQYF
.	TRBD1	TRBV19	TRBJ2-2	TGTGCCAGTAGGGTTTGGACAGGGGGGAACACCGGGGAGCTGTTTTTT	CASRVWTGGNTGELFF